The entry that follows covers one T cell receptor beta chain sequence. The V gene end was trimmed by 2 bases and the J gene end by 7 bases; junction bases not matched to a gene: 5. Germline V gene data show CDR1 as SGHDT and CDR2 as YYEEEE. The CDR3 has 15 amino acids. Data came from immunoSEQ multiplex PCR; TCRdb stores just in-frame clones and leaves some out. Of approximately 12,000 clones listed, about three quarters are singletons. The data stem from a study of chemoradiotherapy in HPV16-positive cancers. This TCR came from a human donor with HPV-associated anogenital cancer. The rearrangement joins TRBV5-6 to TRBJ1-6, with 8 nucleotides matching TRBD1. This specimen was taken from a patient who underwent chemoradiotherapy. The CDR3 sequence: CASSLKTGGNSPLHF. The CDR3 nucleotides are TGTGCCAGCAGCTTAAAAACAGGGGGAAATTCACCCCTCCACTTT.